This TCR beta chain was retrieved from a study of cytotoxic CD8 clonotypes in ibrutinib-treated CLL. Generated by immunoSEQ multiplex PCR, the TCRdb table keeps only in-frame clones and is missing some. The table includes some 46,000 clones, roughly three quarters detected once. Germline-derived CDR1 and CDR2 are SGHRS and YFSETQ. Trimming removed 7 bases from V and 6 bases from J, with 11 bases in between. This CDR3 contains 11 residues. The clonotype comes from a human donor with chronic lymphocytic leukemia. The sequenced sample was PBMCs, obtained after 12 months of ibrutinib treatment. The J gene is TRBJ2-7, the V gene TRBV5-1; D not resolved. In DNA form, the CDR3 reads TGCGCCAGCGCAAGAGAAAGCGAGCAGTACTTC. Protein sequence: CASARESEQYF.